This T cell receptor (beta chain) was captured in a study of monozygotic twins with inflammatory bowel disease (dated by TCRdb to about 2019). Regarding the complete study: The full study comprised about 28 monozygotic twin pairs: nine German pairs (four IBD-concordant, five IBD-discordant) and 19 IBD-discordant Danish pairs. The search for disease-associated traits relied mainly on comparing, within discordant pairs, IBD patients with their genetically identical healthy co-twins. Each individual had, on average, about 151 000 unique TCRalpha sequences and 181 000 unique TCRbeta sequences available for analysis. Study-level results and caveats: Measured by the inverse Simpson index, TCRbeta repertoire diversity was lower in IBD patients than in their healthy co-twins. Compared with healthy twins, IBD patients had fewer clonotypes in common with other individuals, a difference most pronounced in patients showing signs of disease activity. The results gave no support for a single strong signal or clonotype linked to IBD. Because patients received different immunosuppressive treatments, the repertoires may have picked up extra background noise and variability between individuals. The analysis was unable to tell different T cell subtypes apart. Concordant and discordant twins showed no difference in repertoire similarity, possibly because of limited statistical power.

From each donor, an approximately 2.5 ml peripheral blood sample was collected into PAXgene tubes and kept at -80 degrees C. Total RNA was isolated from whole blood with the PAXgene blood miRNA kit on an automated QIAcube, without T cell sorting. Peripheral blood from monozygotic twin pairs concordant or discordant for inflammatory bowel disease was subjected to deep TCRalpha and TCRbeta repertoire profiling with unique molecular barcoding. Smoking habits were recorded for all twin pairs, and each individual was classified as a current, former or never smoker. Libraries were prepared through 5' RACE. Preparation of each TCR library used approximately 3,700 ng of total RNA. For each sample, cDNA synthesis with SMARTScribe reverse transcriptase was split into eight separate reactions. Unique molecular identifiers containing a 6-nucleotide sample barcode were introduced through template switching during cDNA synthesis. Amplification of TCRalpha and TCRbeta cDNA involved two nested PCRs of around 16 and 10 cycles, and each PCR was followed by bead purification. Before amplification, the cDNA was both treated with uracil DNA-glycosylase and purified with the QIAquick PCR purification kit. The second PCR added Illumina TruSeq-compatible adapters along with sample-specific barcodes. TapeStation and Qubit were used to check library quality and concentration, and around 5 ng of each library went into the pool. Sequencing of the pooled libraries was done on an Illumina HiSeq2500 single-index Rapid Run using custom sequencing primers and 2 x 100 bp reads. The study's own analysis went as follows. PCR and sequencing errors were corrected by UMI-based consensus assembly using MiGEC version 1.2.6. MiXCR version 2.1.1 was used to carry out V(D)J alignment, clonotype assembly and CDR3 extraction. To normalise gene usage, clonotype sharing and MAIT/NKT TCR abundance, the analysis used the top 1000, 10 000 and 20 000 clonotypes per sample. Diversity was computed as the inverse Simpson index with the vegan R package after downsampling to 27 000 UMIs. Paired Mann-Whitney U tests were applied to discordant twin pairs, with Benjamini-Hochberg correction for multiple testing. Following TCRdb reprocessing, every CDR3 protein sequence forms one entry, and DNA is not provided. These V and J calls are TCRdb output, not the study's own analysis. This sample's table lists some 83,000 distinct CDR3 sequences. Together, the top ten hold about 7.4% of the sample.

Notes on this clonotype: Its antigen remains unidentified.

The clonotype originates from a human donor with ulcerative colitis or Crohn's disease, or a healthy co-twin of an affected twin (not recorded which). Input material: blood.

The CDR3 region: CASRQIGTEAFF. Here the chain combines TRBV28 and TRBJ1-1. The cysteine opens and the phenylalanine closes a CDR3 of 12 amino acids. No DNA accompanies this entry. CDR1 and CDR2, per the germline V gene, are MDHEN and SYDVKM.